These 10 T cell receptor beta chains share one sample of origin, sequenced in a study of molecular identifiers for immune sequencing clone quantification. TCRdb re-called the PCR reads through MiXCR, storing one row per CDR3 protein. Among 9,500 to 15,000 distinct CDR3 sequences, 18% were seen once, and the ten largest hold approximately 1.6%. The sequencing input was naive CD8+ T cells from blood, with Jurkat cell RNA spiked in. As for subset: FACS-sorted CD8+CD4-CCR7+CD45RA+ naive T cells. The source of these receptors is a human donor in good health. Some libraries in this study had Jurkat cell RNA spiked in.

In its sample, this clonotype ranks as medium-sized. The chain joins TRBV20-1 to TRBJ1-5, with D perhaps matching TRBD1 (6 bases). The CDR3 is made up of 14 amino acids. V was clipped by 6 bases and J by 0 bases, with 12 bases between them. CDR1 and CDR2 (germline): DFQATT, SNEGSKA (reference sequence). For the CDR3, the DNA is TGCAGTGCACTGGACAGATATAGCAATCAGCCCCAGCATTTT. As protein: CSALDRYSNQPQHF.

This clonotype has at least ten counts. The chain is built from TRBV11-3 and TRBJ2-7; tentatively, D is TRBD1 (5 bases). CDR1 and CDR2 (germline): SGHNT, YENEEA. V was pared by 5 bases and J by 1 base, with 15 bases between. CDR3 size: 15 residues. This CDR3 reads CASSGRDFESYEQYF. As DNA, the CDR3 is TGTGCCAGCAGCGGCAGGGATTTCGAATCCTACGAGCAGTACTTC.

This clonotype was recorded many times. The rearrangement joins TRBV21-1 to TRBJ2-3; the table assigns TRBD1, which was not confirmed against the DNA. TRBV21-1 is described as a pseudogene. The CDR3 has 20 residues. CDR3 DNA sequence: TGTGCCAGCAGCAAAGAAACGACACCCCCTGGGGGCTATGGCACAGATACGCAGTATTTT. Its translation: CASSKETTPPGGYGTDTQYF.

Notes on this clonotype: An end of the junction does not agree with germline; a read error may underlie this. The gene calls are TRBV3-1 and TRBJ2-7, with 9 positions matching TRBD1. The CDR3 totals 19 residues. From germline, CDR1 is LGHDT and CDR2 YNNKEL (reference sequence). As DNA, the CDR3 is TGTGCCAGCAGCCAAGAATGGAAAACCCGGGACAGGGTCCCCTACGGGCAGTCCTTC. This encodes CASSQEWKTRDRVPYGQSF.

Within the sample, this clonotype is medium-sized (0.01 to 0.1%). The rearrangement links TRBV27 to TRBJ1-6; TRBD1 matches at 9 bases. The CDR3 contains 17 residues. Germline CDR1 reads MNHEY; CDR2 reads SMNVEV (reference sequence). V was pared by 5 bases and J by 9 bases, with 14 bases of the junction left unmatched. The DNA of the CDR3 is TGTGCCAGCAGTACTCCCCAGCCGGGACAGGGTCTTTCACCCCTCCACTTT. Translated, it gives CASSTPQPGQGLSPLHF.

The genes are TRBV19 and TRBJ2-3; 9 bases line up with TRBD2. The CDR3 has 15 residues. V was pared by 6 bases and J by 1 base, with 5 bases of the junction left unmatched. The V gene's germline CDR1 is LNHDA and CDR2 SQIVND (reference sequence). Here the CDR3 reads CASREGLARTDTQYF. For the CDR3, the DNA is TGTGCCAGTAGAGAGGGACTAGCACGCACAGATACGCAGTATTTT.

This clonotype appeared a few times. This chain links TRBV7-9 with TRBJ2-7, with D maybe TRBD2 (6 bases). The germline V gene encodes CDR1 SEHNR and CDR2 FQNEAQ (reference sequence). The CDR3 covers 16 residues. V was shortened by 5 bases and J by 0 bases, with 17 bases between the two germline ends. For the CDR3, the DNA is TGTGCCAGCAGCAGAACAACGGGACTCCACTCCTACGAGCAGTACTTC. It codes for CASSRTTGLHSYEQYF.

This clonotype is judged medium-sized. The chain combines TRBV7-9 with TRBJ1-3; the D is unclear. The CDR3 spans 15 residues. CDR1 is SEHNR and CDR2 is FQNEAQ in the germline V gene (reference sequence). V was clipped by 1 base and J by 0 bases, with 7 bases between them. As DNA, the CDR3 is TGTGCCAGCAGCTTAGTGAGCCTCTCTGGAAACACCATATATTTT. Its translation: CASSLVSLSGNTIYF.

This clonotype is medium-sized by share. The rearrangement joins TRBV7-3 to TRBJ1-1; weak D call: TRBD1 (6 bases). Germline V CDR1 and CDR2: SGHTA, FQGTGA. The CDR3 length is 15 residues. Trimming left V 3 bases short and J 9 bases short, with 20 bases between. The CDR3 sequence: CASSLAGETPLKAFF. The DNA of the CDR3 is TGTGCCAGCAGCTTGGCAGGGGAGACACCCCTGAAAGCTTTCTTT.

This clonotype is categorized as medium-sized. This sequence joins TRBV9 and TRBJ1-2; D gene ambiguous. CDR1 SGDLS and CDR2 YYNGEE come from the germline V gene. V gave up 6 bases and J gave up 2 bases, with 23 bases separating them. This CDR3 comprises 17 residues. This chain's CDR3 is CASTVYQRPEQNYGYTF. CDR3 nucleotides: TGTGCCAGCACCGTGTACCAAAGACCGGAGCAAAACTATGGCTACACCTTC.